This T cell receptor (beta chain) was sequenced during a study of CD8+ T cells in alopecia areata. The CDR3 covers 17 residues. From germline, CDR1 is LNHNV and CDR2 YYDKDF (reference sequence). The junction had 10 bases not matched to a gene; V was cut back by 4 bases and J by 2 bases. It was cDNA, reverse transcribed from extracted RNA, that served as the sequencing template. Clones were read by immunoSEQ multiplex PCR, and TCRdb kept only the in-frame ones, dropping some. Found here are around 210,000 clones, around 65% of them singletons; the top ten hold more than 3.5%. The treatment was: oral pan-JAK inhibitor, 5-10 mg twice daily.

This clonotype originated in a human donor with alopecia areata. The rearrangement uses TRBV15 and TRBJ1-2, with 10 positions matching TRBD1. The material was CD4+ T cells sorted from blood, obtained at week 4, from a patient treated with tofacitinib. The DNA of the CDR3 is TGTGCCACCAGCACCCTCTTTCAGACAGGGGGCAACTATGGCTACACCTTC. Its protein product is CATSTLFQTGGNYGYTF.